These T cell receptor beta chains were read from a single sample in a study of T-cell reconstitution after alpha-beta-depleted transplantation in children. MiXCR, applied by TCRdb to the PCR reads, yields one record per CDR3 protein. The sample comprises a few hundred thousand distinct CDR3 sequences, approximately 10% of which are singletons, and 2% to 3% rests with the top ten. Sample: PBMCs from the stem cell graft donor, taken from the stem cell graft. Source of these receptors: a human donor who donated a stem cell graft to a child with acute lymphoblastic leukemia. CDR3s leave out the opening cysteine and the closing phenylalanine or tryptophan. A D gene is named only where the DNA matches it firmly.

CDR3 protein,D gene,J gene,V gene
ASSLGERQEQY,NA,TRBJ2-7,TRBV5-1
ASSHLPGLAGQSSYNEQF,TRBD2,TRBJ2-1,TRBV5-1
ASSKLLAGAGETQY,TRBD2,TRBJ2-5,TRBV7-8
ASSLRSKETQY,NA,TRBJ2-5,TRBV5-1
ASSQEIWGRTEAF,NA,TRBJ1-1,TRBV4-1
ASSWGQGLNSPLH,TRBD1,TRBJ1-6,TRBV7-2
ASSSPRDPNTEAF,NA,TRBJ1-1,TRBV5-1
ASSLLHTNTEAF,NA,TRBJ1-1,TRBV3-1
ASSARTLSYEQF,NA,TRBJ2-1,TRBV12-3/TRBV12-4
ASSDFQNTEAF,NA,TRBJ1-1,TRBV19
ASSQAAKGQPNEKLF,NA,TRBJ1-4,TRBV4-1
SARDRAAGLYNEQF,NA,TRBJ2-1,TRBV20-1
SVGDVHSYEQY,NA,TRBJ2-7,TRBV29-1
ASSASTSGSSEQY,TRBD2,TRBJ2-7,TRBV6-5
ASSESARGRSGETQY,NA,TRBJ2-5,TRBV25-1
ASSSRQNQPQH,NA,TRBJ1-5,TRBV5-5
SADPGTLAKNIQY,NA,TRBJ2-4,TRBV20-1
ASRANGRDYGYT,NA,TRBJ1-2,TRBV2
ASSLSQSYEQY,NA,TRBJ2-7,TRBV7-9
ASTTSGREHEQY,TRBD2,TRBJ2-7,TRBV12-3/TRBV12-4